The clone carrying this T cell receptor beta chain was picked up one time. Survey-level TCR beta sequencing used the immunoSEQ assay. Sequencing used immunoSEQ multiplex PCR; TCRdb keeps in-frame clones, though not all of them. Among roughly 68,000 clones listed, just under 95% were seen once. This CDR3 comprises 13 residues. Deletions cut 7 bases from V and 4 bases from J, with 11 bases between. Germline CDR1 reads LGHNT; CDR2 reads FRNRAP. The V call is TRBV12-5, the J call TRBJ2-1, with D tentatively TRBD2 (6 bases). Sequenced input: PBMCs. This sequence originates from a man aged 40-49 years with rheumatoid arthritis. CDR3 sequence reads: CASAKREYNEQFF. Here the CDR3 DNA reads TGTGCTAGTGCCAAACGGGAGTACAATGAGCAGTTCTTC. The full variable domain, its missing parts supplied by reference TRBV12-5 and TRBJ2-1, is DARVTQTPRHKVTEMGQEVTMRCQPILGHNTVFWYRQTMMQGLELLAYFRNRAPLDDSGMPKDRFSAEMPDATLATLKIQPSEPRDSAVYFCASAKREYNEQFFGPGTRLTVL.